Given below is one T cell receptor beta chain in context. No antigen is known for it. The sample holds no much larger clone one base away, and base qualities are not on file. Separate from the roughly 660-subject first cohort, the validation cohort of some 130 subjects was the group to which the donors belonged. The library was made by the immunoSEQ multiplex PCR assay. The original pipeline was this. A statistical classification framework was built for diagnosing cytomegalovirus status from the catalog of TCR beta chain sequences. TCRdb mirrors the immuneACCESS table, restricted to in-frame sequences. Some clones are absent from its copies; in checked studies, under half trace to an unresolved V gene, and the reason for the others is unknown. For V, J and clone size, that table is used; D and trimming come from the DNA. A total of fewer than 250,000 clones appear in this sample, roughly 83% of them only once. Together, the top ten hold 4.5% to 6% of the sample.

This sample was included in a study of cytomegalovirus exposure and HLA in healthy donors (dated by TCRdb to the late 2010s). About the full investigation: According to a later analysis, the 120 or so validation repertoires were produced on the same platform as the roughly 600 repertoires of the first cohort. The study combined high-throughput TCR immunosequencing, statistical association of individual TCRs with disease status, and machine learning to predict cytomegalovirus infection status. In addition to the first cohort of several hundred subjects, a separate validation cohort of under 150 different subjects was used. The study aimed to test whether signatures of past pathogen exposure could be identified by cataloging public T cell receptors. Summary of the overall study and its limitations: According to the authors, the approach could potentially be generalized to other disease states and immunological phenotypes. A later analysis found that TCRs clustered in the first cohort also tended to co-occur in the 120 validation repertoires, with approximately 95% of cluster scores above 0. The validation cohort had no HLA typing available for a later analysis, so co-occurrence within that cohort was assessed over all 110 or so repertoires. In vitro tests confirmed that a few of the cytomegalovirus-associated TCR beta chains recognize cytomegalovirus antigens. Across donors, most TCR sequences were observed very rarely, whereas some public TCRs were present in many individuals. The classifier was reported to diagnose cytomegalovirus status with high specificity and sensitivity in both the original and validation cohorts. In the study, roughly 160 TCR beta chains were listed as associated with cytomegalovirus.

The CDR3 spans 14 residues, from the cysteine through the phenylalanine. The only DNA kept is the CDR3, 42 bases in frame from the first base. Trimmed from V: 9 bases; trimmed from J: 1 base; junction bases lacking a gene match: 8. CDR1 and CDR2 were assigned from the germline V gene as ENHRY and SYGVKD. The sequencing sample was made of PBMCs. This clonotype originated in a woman between 18 and 29 years old in good health and CMV-seronegative. The rearranged chain carries TRBV10-3 and TRBJ2-7, with 8 central nucleotides matching TRBD2. The CDR3 region has the sequence CAISFGGESYEQYF. The nucleotide sequence reads as follows: TGTGCCATAAGTTTCGGGGGGGAGTCCTACGAGCAGTACTTC.